This entry lists 21 T cell receptor beta chains sequenced from one sample in a study of shared clonotypes between healthy human individuals. The assay was immunoSEQ multiplex PCR, and TCRdb's table has in-frame clones only and misses some. Among some 500,000 clones listed, roughly 95% were seen once. Sequencing was carried out using naive CD4+ T cells sorted from blood. As for subset: CD45RA+ positively selected. These receptors were collected from a woman in her twenties or thirties in good health.

This clone was detected a few times. The rearrangement uses TRBV27 and TRBJ2-7; 10 nucleotides align to TRBD2. The CDR3 consists of 16 residues. The V gene's germline CDR1 is MNHEY and CDR2 SMNVEV (reference sequence). V was pared by 5 bases and J by 1 base, with 8 bases of the junction left unmatched. The CDR3 region is CASSSPTSGWSYEQYF. As DNA, the CDR3 is TGTGCCAGCAGTAGCCCGACTAGCGGGTGGTCCTACGAGCAGTACTTC.

Turning to this clone: The identical CDR3 is also encoded by other nucleotide sequences in the sample. The V call is TRBV5-1, the J call TRBJ2-1; D gene ambiguous. This CDR3 spans 15 amino acids. Germline V gene sequence: CDR1 SGHRS, CDR2 YFSETQ. V lost 1 base, J lost 0 bases, and 8 bases lay in between. CDR3 protein: CASSLRVSSYNEQFF. CDR3 nucleotide sequence: TGCGCCAGCAGCTTGCGGGTGAGCTCCTACAATGAGCAGTTCTTC.

The CDR3 sequence is CASTDEDRGGYGYTF. In DNA, the CDR3 is TGTGCCAGCACTGATGAGGACAGGGGAGGTTATGGCTACACCTTC. The V call is TRBV28, the J call TRBJ1-2; TRBD1 matches at 9 bases. The CDR3 covers 15 residues. Unmatched junction bases numbered 11, after V lost 7 bases and J lost 5 bases. Germline CDR1 reads MDHEN; CDR2 reads SYDVKM.

The V and J genes are TRBV7-7 and TRBJ2-5; D remains ambiguous. Per the germline V gene, CDR1 is SSHAT and CDR2 is FNYEAQ (reference sequence). CDR3 length: 14 amino acids. V dropped 4 bases and J dropped 7 bases, with 16 bases sitting between them. The CDR3 protein is CASSSTGRSGTQYF. In DNA form, the CDR3 reads TGTGCCAGCAGCTCAACTGGACGGTCTGGGACCCAGTACTTC.

The CDR3 DNA follows: TGTGCCAGCAGTGACGGTTGGGGGGCTAATGAAAAACTGTTTTTT. It codes for CASSDGWGANEKLFF. This chain joins TRBV2 and TRBJ1-4; perhaps TRBD1 as D (5 bases). From germline, CDR1 is SNHLY and CDR2 FYNNEI. Deletions cut 3 bases from V and 3 bases from J, with 11 bases between. This CDR3 spans 15 amino acids.

J is TRBJ2-1 and V is TRBV11-2; 15 bases are a match to TRBD2. This CDR3 spans 16 amino acids. Germline V gene data show CDR1 as SGHAT and CDR2 as FQNNGV. V lost 5 bases and J lost 5; bases outside the gene matches: 4. The CDR3 loop is CASSPGLAGGDNEQFF. CDR3 coding DNA: TGTGCCAGCAGCCCCGGACTAGCGGGGGGGGACAATGAGCAGTTCTTC.

This clone was found once. The V gene is TRBV30, the J gene TRBJ2-3, with D possibly matching TRBD2 (5 bases). Germline V gene sequence: CDR1 GTSNPN, CDR2 SVGIG (reference sequence). V was cut by 1 base and J by 4 bases, with 9 bases left in between. This CDR3 comprises 13 residues. The CDR3 loop reads CAWSASSADTQYF. Written as DNA, the CDR3 is TGTGCCTGGAGTGCGAGTAGCGCAGATACGCAGTATTTT. Looking up the rest from reference TRBV30 and TRBJ2-3 gives the full variable domain: SQTIHQWPATLVQPVGSPLSLECTVEGTSNPNLYWYRQAAGRGLQLLFYSVGIGQISSEVPQNLSASRPQDRQFILSSKKLLLSDSGFYLCAWSASSADTQYFGPGTRLTVL.

The gene calls are TRBV7-6 and TRBJ2-5; no definite D call. The J call may be faulty, since TRBJ2-7 better matches the DNA end. The CDR3 totals 14 residues. The V gene's germline CDR1 is SGHVS and CDR2 FNYEAQ. The CDR3 DNA sequence: TGTGCCAGCAGCGCCGCGACTGGCGCCTACGAGCAGTACTTC. Its protein is CASSAATGAYEQYF.

V and J are TRBV6-5 and TRBJ2-7; D might be TRBD1 (5 bases). In germline, CDR1 is MNHEY, CDR2 SVGAGI. Trimming shortened V by 0 bases and J by 4 bases, and 10 bases separated the two germline ends. The CDR3 contains 14 residues. The CDR3 loop is CASSYSDQGYEQYF. The DNA of the CDR3 is TGTGCCAGCAGTTACTCAGATCAGGGATACGAGCAGTACTTC.

The gene calls are TRBV6-5 and TRBJ2-1; D remains unclear. Trimming stripped 4 bases from V and 0 bases from J, with 7 bases between. Germline CDR1 is MNHEY and CDR2 is SVGAGI. The CDR3 runs 14 residues. The CDR3 nucleotides read TGTGCCAGCAGTTTAGGCTACTCCTACAATGAGCAGTTCTTC. This translates into CASSLGYSYNEQFF.

The genes are TRBV18 and TRBJ2-6; D possibly corresponds to TRBD1 (6 bases). CDR1 is KGHSH and CDR2 is LQKENI in the germline V gene. The CDR3 runs to 15 residues. V was trimmed by 4 bases and J by 2 bases, leaving 9 bases between them. The CDR3 sequence is CASSLGQTGANVLTF. In DNA, the CDR3 is TGTGCCAGCTCACTAGGACAGACTGGGGCCAACGTCCTGACTTTC.

This chain joins TRBV5-4 and TRBJ2-5; 8 bases are shared with TRBD1. The J segment lost 5 bases and the V segment lost 2 bases, leaving 11 bases of the junction unmatched. From germline, CDR1 is SGHNT and CDR2 YYREEE (reference sequence). CDR3 size: 16 residues. The CDR3 is CASSFSGQGGGETQYF. The CDR3 nucleotides read TGTGCCAGCAGCTTTTCCGGACAGGGTGGGGGGGAGACCCAGTACTTC.

This chain uses TRBV6-1 with TRBJ1-2, with 7 positions matching TRBD1. The CDR3 is made up of 15 amino acids. Germline CDR1 reads MNHNS; CDR2 reads SASEGT. Trimming cost V 4 bases and J 6 bases; bases outside gene matches: 11. CDR3 DNA: TGTGCCAGCAGTGTTAGGGGGCGGCCCGGGAATGGCTACACCTTC. This gives the protein CASSVRGRPGNGYTF.

This chain connects TRBV7-6 to TRBJ2-3; TRBD2 agrees at 8 bases. V trimming: 4 bases; J trimming: 0 bases; junction bases outside the gene matches: 6. There are 16 residues in the CDR3. CDR1 is SGHVS, CDR2 FNYEAQ, per germline. CDR3 loop: CASSSGLAASTDTQYF. The CDR3 DNA reads as TGTGCCAGCAGCTCCGGACTAGCTGCTAGCACAGATACGCAGTATTTT.

The chain couples TRBV28 to TRBJ2-7; D may be TRBD2 (5 bases). CDR1 and CDR2 from the germline V gene are MDHEN and SYDVKM. With 7 bases removed from V and 0 bases from J, the gap between germline ends came to 16 bases. This CDR3 region has 15 residues. Here the CDR3 reads CASNDRAVLSYEQYF. Here the CDR3 DNA reads TGTGCCAGCAACGATCGAGCGGTTCTCTCCTACGAGCAGTACTTC.

This clone was observed a handful of times. An end of the junction does not agree with germline; a read error may underlie this. The chain has TRBV10-3 and TRBJ1-5; TRBD1 matches 10 bases. CDR3 length: 15 amino acids. In germline, CDR1 is ENHRY, CDR2 SYGVKD. Written as DNA, the CDR3 is TGTGCCATCGGTGAAGGGACAGGGGGCAATCAGCCCCAGCATTTT. Protein product: CAIGEGTGGNQPQHF.

J is TRBJ1-5 and V is TRBV6-1, with D possibly being TRBD1 (5 bases). Germline assignment: CDR1 MNHNS and CDR2 SASEGT. Trimming shortened V by 5 bases and J by 6 bases, and 8 bases separated the two germline ends. CDR3 size: 12 residues. CDR3: CASSCGGQPQHF. CDR3 nucleotide sequence: TGTGCCAGCAGTTGCGGGGGTCAGCCCCAGCATTTT.

CDR3 sequence reads: CASRLRHLGNEKLFF. The DNA of the CDR3 is TGTGCCAGCAGGCTCCGACACCTTGGGAATGAAAAACTGTTTTTT. J is TRBJ1-4 and V is TRBV27; no firm D call. CDR3 length equals 15 residues. The germline V gene has CDR1 MNHEY and CDR2 SMNVEV (reference sequence). V lost 6 bases and J 5 bases, leaving 16 bases between the germline ends.

V gene TRBV28 combines with J gene TRBJ2-1; TRBD1 aligns across 9 bases. The germline V gene has CDR1 MDHEN and CDR2 SYDVKM. The CDR3 is 14 amino acids. V gave up 5 bases and J gave up 7 bases; unmatched junction bases: 6. The CDR3 sequence: CASSQTGGVNEQFF. CDR3 sequence (DNA): TGTGCCAGCAGTCAGACAGGGGGGGTAAATGAGCAGTTCTTC. The full variable domain, rest sourced from reference TRBV28 and TRBJ2-1, is DVKVTQSSRYLVKRTGEKVFLECVQDMDHENMFWYRQDPGLGLRLIYFSYDVKMKEKGDIPEGYSVSREKKERFSLILESASTNQTSMYLCASSQTGGVNEQFFGPGTRLTVL.

The chain is built from TRBV5-1 and TRBJ1-4; D perhaps matches TRBD1 (5 bases). The CDR3 contains 13 residues. Deletions cut 5 bases from V and 0 bases from J, with 5 bases between. The germline gives CDR1 SGHRS, CDR2 YFSETQ. DNA of the CDR3: TGCGCCAGCAGGGGGCCAACTAATGAAAAACTGTTTTTT. Its protein is CASRGPTNEKLFF.

The J gene is TRBJ1-3, the V gene TRBV4-1; D call uncertain. Trimming shortened V by 1 base and J by 3 bases, and 7 bases separated the two germline ends. Germline CDR1 is MGHRA and CDR2 is YSYEKL. The CDR3 loop spans 14 amino acids. The CDR3: CASSQGMSGNTIYF. In DNA form, the CDR3 reads TGCGCCAGCAGCCAAGGAATGAGTGGAAACACCATATATTTT.